This T cell receptor (beta chain) was identified during a study of blood T cell repertoires in COVID-19. Some clones are missing from TCRdb's copy, which holds only in-frame ones; the method was immunoSEQ multiplex PCR. This sample has hundreds of thousands of clones, with 75% to 90% found just once. This CDR3 region has 15 residues. V lost 4 bases to trimming and J lost 8 bases, with 17 bases between them. From germline, CDR1 is SEHNR and CDR2 FQNEAQ (reference sequence). The sequenced sample was PBMCs or T cells enriched from blood (not recorded which). V and J are TRBV7-9 and TRBJ1-4; TRBD1 might be the D (5 bases). This receptor was taken from a man aged 35 to 55 who had recovered from COVID-19. The DNA of the CDR3 is TGTGCCAGCAGCTCCACCGTTGCAGGGCACGAAAAACTGTTTTTT. It is translated as CASSSTVAGHEKLFF.